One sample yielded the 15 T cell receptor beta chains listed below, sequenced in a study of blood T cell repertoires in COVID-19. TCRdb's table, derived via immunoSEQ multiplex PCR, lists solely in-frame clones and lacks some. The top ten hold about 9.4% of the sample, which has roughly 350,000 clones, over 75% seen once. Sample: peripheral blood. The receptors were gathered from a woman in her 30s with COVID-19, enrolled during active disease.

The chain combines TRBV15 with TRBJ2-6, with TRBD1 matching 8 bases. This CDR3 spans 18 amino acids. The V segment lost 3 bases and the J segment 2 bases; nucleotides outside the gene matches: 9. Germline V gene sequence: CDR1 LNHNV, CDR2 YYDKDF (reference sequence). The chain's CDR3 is CATSSWTGRGPGANVLTF. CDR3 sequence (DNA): TGTGCCACCAGCAGCTGGACAGGGCGAGGACCTGGGGCCAACGTCCTGACTTTC.

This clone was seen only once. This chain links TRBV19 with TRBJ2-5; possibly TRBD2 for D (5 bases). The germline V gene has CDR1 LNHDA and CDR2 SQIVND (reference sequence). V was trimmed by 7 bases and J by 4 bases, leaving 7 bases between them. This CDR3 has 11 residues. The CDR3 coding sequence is TGTGCCAGTACGGCGGGAGAGACCCAGTACTTC. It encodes CASTAGETQYF.

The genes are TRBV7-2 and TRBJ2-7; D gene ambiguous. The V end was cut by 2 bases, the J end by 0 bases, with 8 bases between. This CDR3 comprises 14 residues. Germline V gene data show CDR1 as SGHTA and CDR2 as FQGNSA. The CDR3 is CASSLFGNSYEQYF. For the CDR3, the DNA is TGTGCCAGCAGCTTATTCGGTAACTCCTACGAGCAGTACTTC.

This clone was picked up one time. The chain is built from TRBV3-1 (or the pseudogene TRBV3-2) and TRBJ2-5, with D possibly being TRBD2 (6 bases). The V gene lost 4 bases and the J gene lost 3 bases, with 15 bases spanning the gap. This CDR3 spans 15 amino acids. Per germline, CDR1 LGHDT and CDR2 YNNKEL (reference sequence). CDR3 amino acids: CASSPSGVLEETQYF. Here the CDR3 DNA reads TGTGCCAGCAGCCCGTCGGGGGTACTGGAAGAGACCCAGTACTTC.

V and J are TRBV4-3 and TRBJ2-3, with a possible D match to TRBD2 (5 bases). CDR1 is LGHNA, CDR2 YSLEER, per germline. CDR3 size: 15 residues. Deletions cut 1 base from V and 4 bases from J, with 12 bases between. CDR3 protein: CASSQAFTRPDTQYF. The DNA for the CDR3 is TGCGCCAGCAGCCAAGCCTTTACTAGACCAGATACGCAGTATTTT.

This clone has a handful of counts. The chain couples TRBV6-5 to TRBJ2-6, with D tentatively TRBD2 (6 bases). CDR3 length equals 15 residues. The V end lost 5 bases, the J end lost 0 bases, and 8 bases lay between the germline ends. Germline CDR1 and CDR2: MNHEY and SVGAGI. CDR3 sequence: CASSMGGSGANVLTF. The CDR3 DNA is TGTGCCAGCAGTATGGGGGGCTCTGGGGCCAACGTCCTGACTTTC.

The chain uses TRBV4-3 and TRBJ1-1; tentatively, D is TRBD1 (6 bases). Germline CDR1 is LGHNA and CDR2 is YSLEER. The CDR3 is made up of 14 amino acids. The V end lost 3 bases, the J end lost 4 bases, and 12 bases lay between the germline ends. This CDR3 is CASSQNRESTEAFF. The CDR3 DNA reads TGCGCCAGCAGCCAGAACAGGGAAAGCACTGAAGCTTTCTTT.

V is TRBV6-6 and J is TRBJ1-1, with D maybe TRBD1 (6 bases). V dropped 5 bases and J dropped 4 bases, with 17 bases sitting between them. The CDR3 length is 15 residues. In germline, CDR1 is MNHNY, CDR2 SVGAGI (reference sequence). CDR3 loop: CASSAQGSVGTEAFF. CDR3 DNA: TGTGCCAGCAGTGCACAGGGAAGTGTTGGCACTGAAGCTTTCTTT.

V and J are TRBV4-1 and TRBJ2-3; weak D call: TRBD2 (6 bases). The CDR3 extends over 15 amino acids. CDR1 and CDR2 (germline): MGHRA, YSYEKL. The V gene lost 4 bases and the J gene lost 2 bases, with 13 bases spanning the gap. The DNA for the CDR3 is TGCGCCAGCAGCCGGCAACGGGAGACCACAGATACGCAGTATTTT. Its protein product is CASSRQRETTDTQYF.

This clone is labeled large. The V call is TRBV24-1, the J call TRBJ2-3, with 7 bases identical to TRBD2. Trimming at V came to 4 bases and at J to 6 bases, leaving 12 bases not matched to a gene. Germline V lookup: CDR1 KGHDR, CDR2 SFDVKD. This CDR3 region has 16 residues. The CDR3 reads CATSDSREWGGDTQYF. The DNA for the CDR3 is TGTGCCACCAGTGACTCGCGGGAGTGGGGTGGGGATACGCAGTATTTT.

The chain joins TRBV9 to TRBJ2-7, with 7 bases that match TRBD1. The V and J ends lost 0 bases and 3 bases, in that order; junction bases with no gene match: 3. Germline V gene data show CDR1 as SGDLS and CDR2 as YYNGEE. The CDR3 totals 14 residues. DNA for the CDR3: TGTGCCAGCAGCGTAGGTTCAGGGGGCTACGAGCAGTACTTC. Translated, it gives CASSVGSGGYEQYF.

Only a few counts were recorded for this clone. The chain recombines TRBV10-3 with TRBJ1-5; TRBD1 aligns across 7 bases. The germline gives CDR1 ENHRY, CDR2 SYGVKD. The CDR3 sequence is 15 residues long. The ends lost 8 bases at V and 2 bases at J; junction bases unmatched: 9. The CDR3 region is CAISDRAIGNQPQHF. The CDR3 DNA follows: TGTGCCATCTCCGACAGGGCGATTGGCAATCAGCCCCAGCATTTT.

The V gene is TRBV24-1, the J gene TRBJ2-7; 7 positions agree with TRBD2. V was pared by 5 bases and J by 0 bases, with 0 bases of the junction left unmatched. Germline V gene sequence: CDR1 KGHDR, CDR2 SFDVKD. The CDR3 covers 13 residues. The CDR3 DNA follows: TGTGCCACCAGTGGCGGGAGCTCCTACGAGCAGTACTTC. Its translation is CATSGGSSYEQYF.

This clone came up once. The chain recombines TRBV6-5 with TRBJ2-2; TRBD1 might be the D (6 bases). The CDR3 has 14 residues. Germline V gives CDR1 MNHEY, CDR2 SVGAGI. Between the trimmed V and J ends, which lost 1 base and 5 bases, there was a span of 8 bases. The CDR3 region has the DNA TGTGCCAGCAGTTACTTTCAGGGGACCGGGGAGCTGTTTTTT. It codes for CASSYFQGTGELFF.

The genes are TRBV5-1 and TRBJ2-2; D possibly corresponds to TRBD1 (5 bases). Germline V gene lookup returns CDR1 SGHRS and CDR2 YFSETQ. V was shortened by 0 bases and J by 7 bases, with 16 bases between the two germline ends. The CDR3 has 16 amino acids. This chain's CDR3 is CASSLADLGAGGELFF. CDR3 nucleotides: TGCGCCAGCAGCTTGGCCGATCTAGGGGCCGGCGGGGAGCTGTTTTTT.